The 9 T cell receptor beta chains below all came from one sample that was sequenced in a study of PD-L1 blockade in urothelial cancer. Time point: peripheral blood 6 weeks after treatment start. Only in-frame clones appear in the TCRdb table, and some are missing; sequencing was by immunoSEQ multiplex PCR. This table holds about 36,000 clones, more than 75% found once. Here the sequenced sample was PBMCs, taken around atezolizumab (anti-PD-L1) treatment. The receptor set was obtained from a man between 40 and 49 years old with urothelial cancer.

This clone has more than one count but fewer than ten. The gene calls are TRBV9 and TRBJ2-5, with D perhaps TRBD2 (5 bases). V was clipped by 9 bases and J by 7 bases, with 19 bases between them. The CDR3 is made up of 13 amino acids. CDR1 and CDR2 from the germline V gene are SGDLS and YYNGEE. CDR3 nucleotide sequence: TGTGCCACCTCCATCCTCGACGGAGGGACCCAGTACTTC. This sequence encodes CATSILDGGTQYF.

This clone was observed a few times. The chain joins TRBV4-1 to TRBJ2-7, with TRBD1 identical over 7 bases. V shed 4 bases, J shed 3 bases, and the junction held 15 bases outside the gene matches. The germline V gene encodes CDR1 MGHRA and CDR2 YSYEKL. This CDR3 region has 17 residues. CDR3 DNA sequence: TGCGCCAGCAGCCCTCAGCCCCTTGGGACAGTTAACTACGAGCAGTACTTC. It codes for CASSPQPLGTVNYEQYF.

V gene TRBV11-3 combines with J gene TRBJ2-1; tentative D call: TRBD2 (5 bases). Germline assignment: CDR1 SGHNT and CDR2 YENEEA. V gave up 3 bases and J gave up 6 bases, with 12 bases separating them. The CDR3 covers 14 residues. The CDR3 spells CASSFTGRGNEQFF. The CDR3 DNA is TGTGCCAGCAGCTTTACGGGGAGAGGCAATGAGCAGTTCTTC.

J is TRBJ2-1 and V is TRBV6-4, with TRBD1 identical over 7 bases. CDR1 is MRHNA and CDR2 is SNTAGT in the germline V gene. CDR3 length: 12 residues. Unmatched junction bases numbered 6, after V lost 4 bases and J lost 12 bases. The DNA for the CDR3 is TGTGCCAGCAGTGCAGGGGGAGAGGGGCAGTTCTTC. Protein sequence: CASSAGGEGQFF.

This chain connects TRBV5-6 to TRBJ2-1; TRBD2 matches at 12 bases. The CDR3 totals 15 residues. Trimming took 4 bases from V and 11 from J; bases not matched to a gene: 10. Germline CDR1 is SGHDT and CDR2 is YYEEEE. The CDR3 nucleotides are TGTGCCAGCAGCCTACTGACTAGCGGGGGTGGGAAGCAGTTCTTC. It specifies CASSLLTSGGGKQFF.

Here the CDR3 reads CATSSVRGSGTDTQYF. DNA of the CDR3: TGTGCCACCAGCAGCGTCCGCGGGAGCGGAACAGATACGCAGTATTTT. The rearrangement uses TRBV15 and TRBJ2-3; the match to TRBD2 covers 7 bases. The germline V gene has CDR1 LNHNV and CDR2 YYDKDF (reference sequence). The CDR3 consists of 16 residues. J was trimmed by 3 bases and V by 3 bases; bases with no gene match: 9.

V usage is TRBV7-9 and J usage is TRBJ2-3; D is possibly TRBD2 (6 bases). Trimming removed 6 bases at V and 2 bases at J, with 21 bases between. CDR1 SEHNR and CDR2 FQNEAQ come from the germline V gene (reference sequence). The CDR3 spans 17 residues. CDR3 residues: CASRSSQTGDFTDTQYF. The DNA of the CDR3 is TGTGCCAGCAGATCATCGCAGACGGGAGACTTCACAGATACGCAGTATTTT. The complete variable domain, with remaining parts taken from reference TRBV7-9 and TRBJ2-3, reads DTGVSQNPRHKITKRGQNVTFRCDPISEHNRLYWYRQTLGQGPEFLTYFQNEAQLEKSRLLSDRFSAERPKGSFSTLEIQRTEQGDSAMYLCASRSSQTGDFTDTQYFGPGTRLTVL.

The chain joins TRBV19 to TRBJ2-7, with D perhaps matching TRBD1 (5 bases). Germline V gene sequence: CDR1 LNHDA, CDR2 SQIVND (reference sequence). CDR3 length: 15 residues. V lost 8 bases and J 7 bases, leaving 24 bases between the germline ends. The CDR3 loop is CASRSTGTPKGEQYF. The CDR3 DNA sequence: TGTGCCAGTCGATCCACAGGCACCCCGAAGGGGGAGCAGTACTTC.

V gene TRBV7-3 combines with J gene TRBJ2-5; 8 positions match TRBD2. The CDR3 is 13 amino acids. V lost 5 bases and J lost 5; bases outside the gene matches: 4. The germline gives CDR1 SGHTA, CDR2 FQGTGA. CDR3 loop: CASSPTGGETQYF. CDR3 sequence (DNA): TGTGCCAGCAGCCCCACGGGAGGGGAGACCCAGTACTTC.